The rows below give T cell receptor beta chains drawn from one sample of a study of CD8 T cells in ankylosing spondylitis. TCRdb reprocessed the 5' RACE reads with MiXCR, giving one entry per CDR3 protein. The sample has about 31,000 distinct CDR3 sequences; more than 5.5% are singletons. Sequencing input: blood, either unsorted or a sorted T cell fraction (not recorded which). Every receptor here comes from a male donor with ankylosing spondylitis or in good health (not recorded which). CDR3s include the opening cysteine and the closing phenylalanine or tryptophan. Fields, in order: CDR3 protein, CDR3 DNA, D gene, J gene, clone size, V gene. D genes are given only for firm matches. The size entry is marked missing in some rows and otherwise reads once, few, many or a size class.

cdr3_aa: CASRDNRLNTGELFF
cdr3_nt: TGTGCCAGCCGGGACAACCGCCTGAACACCGGGGAGCTGTTTTTT
d_call: NA
j_call: TRBJ2-2
clone_size: NA
v_call: TRBV2

cdr3_aa: CASSSGSGVNTEAFF
cdr3_nt: TGTGCCAGCAGCTCGGGTTCAGGGGTAAACACTGAAGCTTTCTTT
d_call: NA
j_call: TRBJ1-1
clone_size: NA
v_call: TRBV7-2

cdr3_aa: CASSVRREETQYF
cdr3_nt: TGTGCCAGCAGCGTAAGAAGGGAAGAGACCCAGTACTTC
d_call: NA
j_call: TRBJ2-5
clone_size: few
v_call: TRBV7-2

cdr3_aa: CASSLEGITYEQYF
cdr3_nt: TGCGCCAGCAGCTTGGAAGGGATCACCTACGAGCAGTACTTC
d_call: NA
j_call: TRBJ2-7
clone_size: medium-sized
v_call: TRBV5-1

cdr3_aa: CAWSGIGNEQFF
cdr3_nt: TGTGCCTGGAGCGGGATCGGCAATGAGCAGTTCTTC
d_call: NA
j_call: TRBJ2-1
clone_size: many
v_call: TRBV30

cdr3_aa: CASSQGLAGAGEQFF
cdr3_nt: TGTGCCAGCAGCCAAGGACTAGCGGGAGCGGGTGAGCAGTTCTTC
d_call: TRBD2
j_call: TRBJ2-1
clone_size: many
v_call: TRBV3-1

cdr3_aa: CSARVRWENRSVMSTEAFF
cdr3_nt: TGCAGTGCTAGAGTCCGATGGGAGAACCGATCAGTCATGAGCACTGAAGCTTTCTTT
d_call: NA
j_call: TRBJ1-1
clone_size: many
v_call: TRBV20-1

cdr3_aa: CASSLVGTGANVLTF
cdr3_nt: TGTGCCAGCAGCTTAGTTGGGACCGGGGCCAACGTCCTGACTTTC
d_call: NA
j_call: TRBJ2-6
clone_size: few
v_call: TRBV11-3

cdr3_aa: CASRPLSFNEQFF
cdr3_nt: TGTGCCAGTAGACCCCTCAGCTTCAATGAGCAGTTCTTC
d_call: NA
j_call: TRBJ2-1
clone_size: many
v_call: TRBV19

cdr3_aa: CSAWTGTGGNTEAFF
cdr3_nt: TGCAGTGCTTGGACAGGGACTGGTGGGAACACTGAAGCTTTCTTT
d_call: TRBD1
j_call: TRBJ1-1
clone_size: NA
v_call: TRBV20-1

cdr3_aa: CSVDSSGRTGTDTQYF
cdr3_nt: TGCAGCGTTGATTCTAGCGGGAGGACGGGCACAGATACGCAGTATTTT
d_call: TRBD2
j_call: TRBJ2-3
clone_size: many
v_call: TRBV29-1

cdr3_aa: CASSEWAGTSGNEQFF
cdr3_nt: TGTGCCAGCAGTGAATGGGCCGGGACTAGCGGCAATGAGCAGTTCTTC
d_call: TRBD2
j_call: TRBJ2-1
clone_size: many
v_call: TRBV2

cdr3_aa: CASSLGGGPSQETQYF
cdr3_nt: TGTGCCAGCAGCTTAGGGGGCGGGCCCTCTCAAGAGACCCAGTACTTC
d_call: NA
j_call: TRBJ2-5
clone_size: many
v_call: TRBV11-2

cdr3_aa: CASSFGPGDTQYF
cdr3_nt: TGTGCCAGCAGCTTCGGACCGGGAGATACGCAGTATTTT
d_call: NA
j_call: TRBJ2-3
clone_size: many
v_call: TRBV2

cdr3_aa: CASSDDTNQPQHF
cdr3_nt: TGTGCCAGCAGTGATGACACCAATCAGCCCCAGCATTTT
d_call: NA
j_call: TRBJ1-5
clone_size: few
v_call: TRBV2

cdr3_aa: CASSLSLGATEQFF
cdr3_nt: TGCGCCAGCAGCCTTAGCTTAGGGGCCACTGAGCAGTTCTTC
d_call: NA
j_call: TRBJ2-1
clone_size: NA
v_call: TRBV5-1

cdr3_aa: CASSLDPTGGGNTEAFF
cdr3_nt: TGTGCCAGCAGTTTAGACCCGACAGGGGGAGGGAACACTGAAGCTTTCTTT
d_call: TRBD1
j_call: TRBJ1-1
clone_size: many
v_call: TRBV12-3/TRBV12-4

cdr3_aa: CASSQGLAGTGELFF
cdr3_nt: TGTGCCAGCAGCCAAGGACTAGCGGGGACCGGGGAGCTGTTTTTT
d_call: TRBD2
j_call: TRBJ2-2
clone_size: many
v_call: TRBV12-3/TRBV12-4

cdr3_aa: CASSLAPSEITGELFF
cdr3_nt: TGTGCCAGCAGCTTGGCTCCTAGCGAAATCACCGGGGAGCTGTTTTTT
d_call: NA
j_call: TRBJ2-2
clone_size: many
v_call: TRBV5-4

cdr3_aa: CASSLIGTGAVEQFF
cdr3_nt: TGTGCCAGCAGTTTAATCGGGACAGGGGCCGTTGAGCAGTTCTTC
d_call: TRBD1
j_call: TRBJ2-1
clone_size: many
v_call: TRBV12-3/TRBV12-4

cdr3_aa: CASSTDVSHQPQHF
cdr3_nt: TGTGCCAGCAGCACCGACGTCTCCCATCAGCCCCAGCATTTT
d_call: NA
j_call: TRBJ1-5
clone_size: few
v_call: TRBV12-3/TRBV12-4

cdr3_aa: CSASSDFRLADPTGSYNEQFF
cdr3_nt: TGCAGTGCTAGCTCCGATTTCCGACTAGCGGACCCCACGGGTTCCTACAATGAGCAGTTCTTC
d_call: TRBD2
j_call: TRBJ2-1
clone_size: many
v_call: TRBV20-1

cdr3_aa: CASSKDVALGGPGYNEQFF
cdr3_nt: TGTGCCAGCAGCAAAGATGTCGCTTTGGGCGGCCCCGGCTACAATGAGCAGTTCTTC
d_call: NA
j_call: TRBJ2-1
clone_size: once
v_call: TRBV3-1

cdr3_aa: CASSQKGRQVVAEAFF
cdr3_nt: TGCGCCAGCAGCCAGAAGGGGCGGCAAGTCGTCGCTGAAGCTTTCTTT
d_call: NA
j_call: TRBJ1-1
clone_size: many
v_call: TRBV4-1

cdr3_aa: CASSQDLLAALQETQYF
cdr3_nt: TGTGCCAGCAGCCAAGACCTACTAGCAGCCCTACAAGAGACCCAGTACTTC
d_call: NA
j_call: TRBJ2-5
clone_size: NA
v_call: TRBV3-1

cdr3_aa: CASSLTGTGDTEAFF
cdr3_nt: TGTGCCAGCAGCTTAACTGGGACAGGGGACACTGAAGCTTTCTTT
d_call: TRBD1
j_call: TRBJ1-1
clone_size: few
v_call: TRBV11-3